A single sample is the source of the 3 T cell receptor beta chains below, sequenced in a study of blood T cell repertoires in COVID-19. Some clones are missing from TCRdb's copy, which holds only in-frame ones; the method was immunoSEQ multiplex PCR. The sample shows 50,000 or so clones, roughly 88% of them seen only once. Material for sequencing was peripheral blood. The receptors come from a woman in her fifties or sixties with acute or convalescent COVID-19.

V and J are TRBV6-5 and TRBJ2-3; tentative D call: TRBD2 (6 bases). Trimming took 6 bases from V and 4 from J, leaving 17 bases between them. From germline, CDR1 is MNHEY and CDR2 SVGAGI. The length of the CDR3 is 15 residues. The CDR3 DNA reads as TGTGCCAGCAGAACGGGGGTGCTAGTCTCAGATACGCAGTATTTT. Amino acids: CASRTGVLVSDTQYF.

The J gene is TRBJ1-2, the V gene TRBV2; D may be TRBD1 (6 bases). The V gene's germline CDR1 is SNHLY and CDR2 FYNNEI. This CDR3 has 11 residues. V dropped 6 bases and J dropped 4 bases, with 6 bases sitting between them. CDR3 DNA: TGTGCCAGCAGCAGGGGCTATGGCTACACCTTC. It yields the protein CASSRGYGYTF.

In this sample, this clone turned up a few times. The chain links TRBV27 to TRBJ1-2; 8 positions match TRBD1. V dropped 3 bases and J dropped 8; count of bases not matched to a gene: 5. The CDR3 runs 13 residues. Germline CDR1 is MNHEY and CDR2 is SMNVEV (reference sequence). The CDR3 DNA reads as TGTGCCAGCAGTTTTCAGGGGGCGCGGGGCTACACCTTC. This codes for CASSFQGARGYTF.